This TCR beta chain is drawn from a study of T cell repertoires in cytomegalovirus infection. The wider study: Indications of both CMV infection and matching HLA type were provided by public TCR beta signatures.

Points from the study as a whole: People with CMV and the relevant HLA were identified by cumulative public TCR beta family frequency. Clonotypes of TCR beta that were HLA-C-restricted and CMV-specific dominated the ex vivo response.

Ten or more counts support this clonotype. What it binds is unknown. One entry per CDR3 protein, called by TCRdb with MiXCR from the reads. This sample has approximately 190,000 distinct CDR3 sequences; roughly 9% occur once, and the top ten carry approximately 4.6%. The CDR3 spans 16 residues. V gave up 5 bases and J gave up 1 base, with 17 bases separating them. Germline V gene data show CDR1 as SEHNR and CDR2 as FQNEAQ (reference sequence). The rearrangement uses TRBV7-9 and TRBJ1-1; D ambiguous. This TCR was sampled from a human donor in good health (CMV status not recorded). Some clones in this sample may be carry-over from other donors' samples. Sequencing was carried out using PBMCs. As DNA, the CDR3 is TGTGCCAGCAGCCACCTAACATCCCTCGGGAACACTGAAGCTTTCTTT. Translated: CASSHLTSLGNTEAFF.